This passage covers 16 T cell receptor beta chains from one sample sequenced in a study of metastatic and nonmetastatic thyroid tumors. Thyroid surgery took place with no prior treatment in any patient. TCRdb re-analyzed the PCR reads using MiXCR. The data hold around 35,000 clones, with roughly 17% observed a single time. Sequencing was performed on blood. The source of these receptors is a male donor with papillary thyroid cancer or a benign thyroid nodule (not recorded which). Some clones in this sample may be carry-over from other donors' samples.

This clone was detected ten times or more. This chain joins TRBV19 and TRBJ1-1, with unresolved D. V shed 7 bases and J shed 1 base, with 13 bases lying between them. The CDR3 runs to 14 residues. In germline, CDR1 is LNHDA, CDR2 SQIVND (reference sequence). CDR3 sequence reads: CASIDQAQNTEAFF. As DNA, the CDR3 is TGTGCCAGTATAGATCAGGCCCAGAACACTGAAGCTTTCTTT.

This clone has at least ten counts. The chain employs TRBV9 and TRBJ1-3; the match to TRBD1 covers 9 bases. Germline V gene data show CDR1 as SGDLS and CDR2 as YYNGEE. V shed 0 bases, J shed 2 bases, and the junction held 6 bases outside the gene matches. The CDR3 runs 17 residues. The CDR3 sequence is CASSVEGQGLPGNTIYF. The CDR3 nucleotides read TGTGCCAGCAGCGTAGAGGGACAGGGTTTGCCTGGAAACACCATATATTTT.

This chain links TRBV11-3 with TRBJ2-7; possible D gene TRBD1, 5 bases. Trimming took off 1 base at V and 3 bases at J, with 16 bases between the two ends. CDR1 is SGHNT, CDR2 YENEEA, per germline. This CDR3 is built from 16 residues. The CDR3 DNA sequence: TGTGCCAGCAGCTTAGGCCCCTTCAAGGACATCTACGAGCAGTACTTC. This translates into CASSLGPFKDIYEQYF.

The chain has TRBV7-2 and TRBJ2-1; 8 positions match TRBD2. V was pared by 5 bases and J by 8 bases, with 8 bases of the junction left unmatched. The CDR3 length is 14 residues. Germline values: CDR1 SGHTA, CDR2 FQGNSA. The CDR3 nucleotides read TGTGCCAGCAGCCCTTGGACTAGCAGCCATGAGCAGTTCTTC. This gives the protein CASSPWTSSHEQFF.

This clone was observed at least ten times. This chain links TRBV7-2 with TRBJ2-2; 11 nucleotides line up with TRBD2. Germline V gene lookup returns CDR1 SGHTA and CDR2 FQGNSA. J gave up 0 bases and V 3 bases, and 9 bases lay outside the gene matches. The CDR3 has 19 residues. The chain's CDR3 is CASSFSRLAGPTNTGELFF. Here the CDR3 DNA reads TGTGCCAGCAGCTTTAGTAGACTAGCGGGGCCCACGAACACCGGGGAGCTGTTTTTT. Combining the CDR3 with reference TRBV7-2 and TRBJ2-2 gives the whole variable domain GAGVSQSPSNKVTEKGKDVELRCDPISGHTALYWYRQSLGQGLEFLIYFQGNSAPDKSGLPSDRFSAERTGGSVSTLTIQRTQQEDSAVYLCASSFSRLAGPTNTGELFFGEGSRLTVL.

This clone was recorded at least ten times. The rearrangement joins TRBV2 to TRBJ1-4; D remains unclear. Germline lookup yields CDR1 SNHLY and CDR2 FYNNEI. CDR3 length equals 14 residues. Deletions cut 4 bases from V and 3 bases from J, with 9 bases between. CDR3 in amino acids: CASSAVRPNEKLFF. The CDR3 region has the DNA TGTGCCAGCAGTGCCGTCAGGCCTAATGAAAAACTGTTTTTT.

In this sample, this clone turned up many times. The rearrangement joins TRBV15 to TRBJ2-2, with D perhaps TRBD1 (6 bases). Germline loops: CDR1 LNHNV, CDR2 YYDKDF (reference sequence). V lost 5 bases, J lost 0 bases, and 10 bases lay in between. The CDR3 is 15 amino acids. DNA for the CDR3: TGTGCCACCAGCCGGGACACCGCGAACACCGGGGAGCTGTTTTTT. Translation: CATSRDTANTGELFF.

This chain joins TRBV20-1 and TRBJ2-3; 8 bases line up with TRBD1. The CDR3 consists of 15 residues. With V trimmed by 4 bases and J by 4 bases, 10 bases remained unmatched. The germline gives CDR1 DFQATT, CDR2 SNEGSKA (reference sequence). CDR3 in amino acids: CSAIPGQAPADTQYF. In DNA form, the CDR3 reads TGCAGTGCTATTCCGGGACAGGCCCCCGCAGATACGCAGTATTTT.

V is TRBV6-1 and J is TRBJ2-2, with no clear D. The CDR3 length is 13 residues. V dropped 6 bases and J dropped 8 bases, with 13 bases sitting between them. The V gene's germline CDR1 is MNHNS and CDR2 SASEGT. CDR3 protein: CASRNWFSGELFF. The CDR3 DNA reads TGTGCCAGCAGAAATTGGTTTTCGGGGGAGCTGTTTTTT.

This clone has at least ten counts. The chain links TRBV11-2 to TRBJ1-5; tentative D call: TRBD1 (6 bases). V was cut by 5 bases and J by 3 bases, with 17 bases left in between. Germline V CDR1 and CDR2: SGHAT, FQNNGV. The CDR3 runs 16 residues. CDR3 loop: CASSKRQVITNQPQHF. DNA for the CDR3: TGTGCCAGCAGCAAACGACAGGTTATCACCAATCAGCCCCAGCATTTT.

The chain joins TRBV6-1 to TRBJ2-1, with D hard to call. CDR3 size: 12 residues. V was shortened by 2 bases and J by 8 bases, with 7 bases between the two germline ends. Looked up from germline, CDR1 is MNHNS and CDR2 is SASEGT. The CDR3 reads CASSELRDEQFF. The CDR3, as DNA: TGTGCCAGCAGTGAATTAAGGGATGAGCAGTTCTTC.

The genes are TRBV7-2 and TRBJ1-4; weak D call: TRBD1 (5 bases). The CDR3 is made up of 16 amino acids. The ends were cut back, 1 base at V and 7 bases at J, with 16 bases in the middle. Looked up from germline, CDR1 is SGHTA and CDR2 is FQGNSA. The CDR3 loop reads CASSLGFGAGVEKLFF. The CDR3 DNA reads TGTGCCAGCAGCTTAGGGTTTGGGGCGGGTGTTGAAAAACTGTTTTTT.

CDR3 protein: CASSPTRVGFRYQYF. The CDR3 DNA is TGTGCCAGCAGCCCTACACGAGTGGGGTTTCGCTATCAGTACTTC. The V gene is TRBV7-8, the J gene TRBJ2-7; D is unresolved. Trimming removed 5 bases from V and 10 bases from J, with 24 bases in between. Per germline, CDR1 SGHVS and CDR2 FQNEAQ. The CDR3 is 15 amino acids.

This clone has at least ten counts. The chain links TRBV19 to TRBJ1-4; 8 positions agree with TRBD1. Per the germline V gene, CDR1 is LNHDA and CDR2 is SQIVND (reference sequence). Trimming removed 6 bases from V and 8 bases from J; junction bases left unmatched: 11. CDR3 length equals 15 residues. Written as DNA, the CDR3 is TGTGCCAGTAGGGATCGGACAGGGACTCAAGAAAAACTGTTTTTT. Translated: CASRDRTGTQEKLFF.

This clone turned up a few times. This clone may be a read error of a much larger clone one base away. This rearrangement joins TRBV6-1 to TRBJ2-5; 8 bases match TRBD2. V gave up 5 bases and J gave up 6 bases; unmatched junction bases: 11. The CDR3 spans 15 residues. The V gene's germline CDR1 is MNHNS and CDR2 SASEGT. The CDR3 region has the DNA TGTGCCAGCAGTCATCTCGGCGGGGGGTCAAAGACCCAGTACTTC. Translated: CASSHLGGGSKTQYF.

This clone came up many times. This chain uses TRBV3-1 with TRBJ2-3; 12 bases line up with TRBD2. V lost 4 bases and J lost 3; bases outside the gene matches: 11. CDR3 size: 18 residues. Per the germline V gene, CDR1 is LGHDT and CDR2 is YNNKEL (reference sequence). The CDR3 DNA follows: TGTGCCAGCAGCCCCACTCCGACTAGCGGGAGTTCAACAGATACGCAGTATTTT. Protein: CASSPTPTSGSSTDTQYF.